This T cell receptor beta chain comes out of a study of response to subunit inactivated influenza vaccine. With respect to this clonotype: Its antigen is currently unknown.

Broader study findings: Every seasonal influenza vaccination brings in few new T cells, the authors suggested.

This CDR3 has 16 residues. The V gene end was trimmed by 5 bases and the J gene end by 6 bases; junction bases not matched to a gene: 8. Germline CDR1 reads SEHNR; CDR2 reads FQNEAQ (reference sequence). MiXCR, run by TCRdb on the RT-PCR reads, gives a single entry per CDR3 protein. Here the sample spans around 580,000 distinct CDR3 sequences, about 15% being singletons. Sequences were derived from PBMCs from blood, sampled approximately 12 days after vaccination. The source of this sequence is a man aged 45-65 years who received an inactivated influenza vaccine. The rearrangement uses TRBV7-9 and TRBJ2-7, with TRBD2 matching over 15 bases. Here the CDR3 DNA reads TGTGCCAGCAGCCCAGCCGGGACTAGCGGGGGGCGCGAGCAGTACTTC. It encodes CASSPAGTSGGREQYF.